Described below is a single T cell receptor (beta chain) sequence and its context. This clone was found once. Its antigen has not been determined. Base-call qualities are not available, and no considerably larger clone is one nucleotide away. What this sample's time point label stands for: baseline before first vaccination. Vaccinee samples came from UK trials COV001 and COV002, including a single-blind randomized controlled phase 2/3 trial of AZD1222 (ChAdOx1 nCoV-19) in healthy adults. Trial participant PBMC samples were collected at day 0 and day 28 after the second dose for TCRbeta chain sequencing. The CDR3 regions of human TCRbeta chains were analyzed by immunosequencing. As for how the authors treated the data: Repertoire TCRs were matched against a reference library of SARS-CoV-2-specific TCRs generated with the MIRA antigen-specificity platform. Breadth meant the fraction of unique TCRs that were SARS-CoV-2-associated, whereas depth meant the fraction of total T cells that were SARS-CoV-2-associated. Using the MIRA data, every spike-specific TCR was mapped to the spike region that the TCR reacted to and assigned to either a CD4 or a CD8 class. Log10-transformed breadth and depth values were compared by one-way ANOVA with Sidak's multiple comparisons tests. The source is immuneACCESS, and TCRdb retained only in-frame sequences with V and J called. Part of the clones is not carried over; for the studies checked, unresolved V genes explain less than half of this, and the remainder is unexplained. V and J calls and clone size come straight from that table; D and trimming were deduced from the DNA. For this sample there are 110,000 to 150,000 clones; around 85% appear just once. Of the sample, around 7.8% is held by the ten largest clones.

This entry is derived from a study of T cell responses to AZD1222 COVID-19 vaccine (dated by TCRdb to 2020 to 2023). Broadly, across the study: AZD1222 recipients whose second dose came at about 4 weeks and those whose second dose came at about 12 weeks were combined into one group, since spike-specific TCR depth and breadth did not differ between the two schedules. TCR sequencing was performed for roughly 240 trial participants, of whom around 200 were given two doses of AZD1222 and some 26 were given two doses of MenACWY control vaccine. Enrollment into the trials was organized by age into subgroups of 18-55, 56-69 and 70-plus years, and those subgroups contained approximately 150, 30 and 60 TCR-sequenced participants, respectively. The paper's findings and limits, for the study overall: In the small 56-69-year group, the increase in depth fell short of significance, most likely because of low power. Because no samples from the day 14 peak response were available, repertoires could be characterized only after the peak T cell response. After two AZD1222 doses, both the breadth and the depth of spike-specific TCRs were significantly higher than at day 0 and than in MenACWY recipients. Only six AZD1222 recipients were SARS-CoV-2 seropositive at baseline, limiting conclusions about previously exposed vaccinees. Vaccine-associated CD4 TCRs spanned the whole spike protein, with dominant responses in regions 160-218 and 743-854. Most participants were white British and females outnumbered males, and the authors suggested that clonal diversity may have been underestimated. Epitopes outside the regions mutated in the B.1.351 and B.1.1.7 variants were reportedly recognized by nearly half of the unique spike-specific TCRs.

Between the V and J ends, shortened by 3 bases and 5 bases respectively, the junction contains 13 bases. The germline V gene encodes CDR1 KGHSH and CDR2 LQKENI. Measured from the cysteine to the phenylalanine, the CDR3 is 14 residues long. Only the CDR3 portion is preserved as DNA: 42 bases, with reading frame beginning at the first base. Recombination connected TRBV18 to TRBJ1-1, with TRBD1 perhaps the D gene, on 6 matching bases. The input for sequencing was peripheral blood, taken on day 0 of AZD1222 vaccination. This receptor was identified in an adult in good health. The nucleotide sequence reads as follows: TGTGCCAGCTCACCCCCTGGGGGGCAGACTGAAGCTTTCTTT. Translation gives CASSPPGGQTEAFF.